The source of this T cell receptor (beta chain) is a study of regulatory T cells in long-lasting Graves disease. Study conclusions and caveats: Patients with persistent disease showed a bias toward TRBV28, TRBJ1-2 and TRBJ2-5.

In regard to this clonotype: Its antigen is unidentified.

Combining iRepertoire HTBI primers with Arm-PCR of CDR3 regions, the authors built TCR beta libraries. TCRdb reprocessed the multiplex PCR reads with MiXCR, giving one entry per CDR3 protein. Of around 450,000 distinct CDR3 sequences in the sample, roughly 21% were seen once. The CDR3 runs 14 residues. CDR1 and CDR2 from the germline V gene are MDHEN and SYDVKM. The V and J ends lost 1 base and 2 bases respectively, with 9 bases between them. Documented time point: persistent/refractory GD, antithyroid drugs over 5 years with positive TRAb. From RNA extracted from PBMCs, the TCR library was made. The receptor's source is a female donor with Graves disease. This specimen consisted of peripheral blood mononuclear cells (PBMCs), obtained when the disease was refractory, from a patient treated with antithyroid drugs. J is TRBJ2-7 and V is TRBV28; the D is unclear. The CDR3: CASSLSPSPYEQYF. The CDR3 nucleotides are TGTGCCAGCAGTTTATCTCCCAGCCCCTACGAGCAGTACTTC.